These 26 T cell receptor beta chains were all obtained from the same sample, sequenced in a study of shared clonotypes between healthy human individuals. TCRdb's copy holds only in-frame clones and misses some; the assay was immunoSEQ multiplex PCR. Of around 600,000 clones in the sample, around 97% were seen once. Specimen: naive CD4+ T cells sorted from blood. The sample's subset: CD45RA+ positively selected. These receptors were obtained from a woman younger than 45 in good health.

Details on this clone: The sample has other DNA sequences that encode this CDR3 too. The chain joins TRBV18 to TRBJ2-7; 9 bases match TRBD2. Germline-derived CDR1 and CDR2 are KGHSH and LQKENI. This CDR3 is built from 15 residues. The V segment lost 2 bases and the J segment 0 bases; nucleotides outside the gene matches: 2. This chain's CDR3 is CASSPGLANSYEQYF. CDR3 sequence (DNA): TGTGCCAGCTCACCAGGACTAGCGAACTCCTACGAGCAGTACTTC.

This clone was counted once. The V call is TRBV7-9, the J call TRBJ1-1, with a possible D match to TRBD1 (6 bases). Trimming removed 5 bases at V and 2 bases at J, with 12 bases between. Germline CDR1 reads SEHNR; CDR2 reads FQNEAQ (reference sequence). This CDR3 is 14 amino acids long. The CDR3 DNA reads as TGTGCCAGCAGCCTTACAGGGTTTAACACTGAAGCTTTCTTT. This codes for CASSLTGFNTEAFF.

This chain links TRBV2 with TRBJ2-1, with 9 bases fitting TRBD2. V was pared by 7 bases and J by 7 bases, with 11 bases of the junction left unmatched. The CDR3 length is 15 residues. Germline V gives CDR1 SNHLY, CDR2 FYNNEI. CDR3 sequence: CASTPAGGGVNEQFF. The CDR3 coding sequence is TGTGCCAGCACCCCGGCTGGCGGGGGGGTTAATGAGCAGTTCTTC.

The chain carries TRBV19 and TRBJ2-7; either TRBD1 or TRBD2 may supply D (5 bases each). V lost 5 bases, J lost 1 base, and 18 bases lay in between. The CDR3 is made up of 16 amino acids. CDR1 and CDR2 (germline): LNHDA, SQIVND (reference sequence). This CDR3 reads CASSLAGQGGSYEQYF. The CDR3 DNA reads TGTGCCAGTAGTCTTGCTGGGCAGGGCGGGTCCTACGAGCAGTACTTC. The full variable domain, rest sourced from reference TRBV19 and TRBJ2-7, is DGGITQSPKYLFRKEGQNVTLSCEQNLNHDAMYWYRQDPGQGLRLIYYSQIVNDFQKGDIAEGYSVSREKKESFPLTVTSAQKNPTAFYLCASSLAGQGGSYEQYFGPGTRLTVT.

Of note for this clone: Distinct nucleotide sequences in the sample also encode this CDR3. The gene calls are TRBV28 and TRBJ2-7, with 11 bases matching TRBD2. CDR3 length: 14 amino acids. J was trimmed by 3 bases and V by 7 bases; bases with no gene match: 5. Germline V lookup: CDR1 MDHEN, CDR2 SYDVKM. The CDR3: CASTPGTSGYEQYF. CDR3 bases: TGTGCCAGCACCCCCGGGACTAGCGGCTACGAGCAGTACTTC.

V is TRBV4-2 and J is TRBJ2-2, with D uncertain. CDR3 length equals 15 residues. In germline, CDR1 is LGHNA, CDR2 YNFKEQ. V was clipped by 0 bases and J by 7 bases, with 12 bases between them. CDR3 bases: TGTGCCAGCAGCCAAGATGTCCTAGACCACGGGGAGCTGTTTTTT. This gives the protein CASSQDVLDHGELFF.

CDR3 DNA: TGCGCCAGCAGCTTGGGACCCACCGGGGTTGGAGACACTGAAGCTTTCTTT. The encoded protein is CASSLGPTGVGDTEAFF. The gene calls are TRBV5-1 and TRBJ1-1; D call uncertain. Per germline, CDR1 SGHRS and CDR2 YFSETQ. This CDR3 region has 17 residues. Trimming pared 0 bases from V and 3 bases from J, leaving 18 bases between.

The genes are TRBV28 and TRBJ1-2; 8 bases are a match to TRBD1. The V segment lost 1 base and the J segment 0 bases; nucleotides outside the gene matches: 13. The CDR3 contains 19 residues. CDR1 is MDHEN, CDR2 SYDVKM, per germline. The CDR3 is CASSLLYPSGGVSNYGYTF. Written as DNA, the CDR3 is TGTGCCAGCAGTTTATTATATCCGTCAGGGGGCGTCTCTAACTATGGCTACACCTTC.

The chain employs TRBV5-1 and TRBJ1-4; D is perhaps TRBD1 (6 bases). Per the germline V gene, CDR1 is SGHRS and CDR2 is YFSETQ. The V end lost 5 bases, the J end lost 0 bases, and 20 bases lay between the germline ends. This CDR3 contains 18 residues. The CDR3 loop reads CASSSDSLMRATNEKLFF. For the CDR3, the DNA is TGCGCCAGCAGTTCGGACAGCCTTATGAGGGCAACTAATGAAAAACTGTTTTTT.

The chain links TRBV6-6 to TRBJ1-3, with D uncertain. V was cut by 5 bases and J by 0 bases, with 8 bases left in between. CDR1 and CDR2 (germline): MNHNY, SVGAGI (reference sequence). This CDR3 has 14 amino acids. Here the CDR3 reads CASSPRSSGNTIYF. CDR3 coding DNA: TGTGCCAGCAGTCCTAGGAGCTCTGGAAACACCATATATTTT.

V is TRBV5-1 and J is TRBJ2-3, with TRBD2 matching over 10 bases. Germline CDR1 and CDR2: SGHRS and YFSETQ. V shed 4 bases and J 0 bases; nucleotides not matched to a gene: 5. There are 16 residues in the CDR3. CDR3 amino acids: CASSHQTSGSTDTQYF. In nucleotides, the CDR3 is TGCGCCAGCAGCCACCAGACTAGCGGGAGCACAGATACGCAGTATTTT.

The V call is TRBV2, the J call TRBJ2-1; 7 nucleotides line up with TRBD2. J gave up 0 bases and V 6 bases, and 2 bases lay outside the gene matches. This CDR3 is 14 amino acids long. Germline V lookup: CDR1 SNHLY, CDR2 FYNNEI. CDR3 in DNA: TGTGCCAGCAGCGCTAGCGGCTCCTACAATGAGCAGTTCTTC. Its translation is CASSASGSYNEQFF.

This clone showed up just once. This chain connects TRBV29-1 to TRBJ1-2; TRBD1 agrees at 9 bases. CDR3 size: 17 residues. J gave up 4 bases and V 3 bases, and 15 bases lay outside the gene matches. Germline-derived CDR1 and CDR2 are SQVTM and ANQGSEA. CDR3 sequence reads: CSVDTYPGDRDAYGYTF. CDR3 in DNA: TGCAGCGTTGATACGTACCCGGGGGACAGGGACGCCTATGGCTACACCTTC.

The CDR3 bases are TGTGCCAGCAGCGGCGGGCCCCCCGGGGAGCTGTTTTTT. This gives the protein CASSGGPPGELFF. The chain employs TRBV5-8 and TRBJ2-2; tentative D call: TRBD2 (5 bases). The CDR3 is 13 amino acids. Trimming shortened V by 4 bases and J by 6 bases, and 10 bases separated the two germline ends. Germline assignment: CDR1 SGHTS and CDR2 YDEGEE.

The chain uses TRBV6-5 and TRBJ1-4; 10 bases line up with TRBD1. Germline V gene lookup returns CDR1 MNHEY and CDR2 SVGAGI. The CDR3 length is 14 residues. V lost 6 bases, J lost 4 bases, and 2 bases stayed unmatched. CDR3 DNA sequence: TGTGCCAGCAGAGGGACAGGGGATAATGAAAAACTGTTTTTT. Amino acids: CASRGTGDNEKLFF.

V and J are TRBV19 and TRBJ2-7, with D unclear. With 1 base removed from V and 0 bases from J, the gap between germline ends came to 7 bases. From germline, CDR1 is LNHDA and CDR2 SQIVND (reference sequence). The CDR3 is 14 residues long. The chain's CDR3 is CASSIAVGSYEQYF. CDR3 DNA sequence: TGTGCCAGTAGTATAGCAGTGGGCTCCTACGAGCAGTACTTC.

This sequence joins TRBV14 and TRBJ2-4; D not resolved. The CDR3 has 15 residues. The germline V gene encodes CDR1 SGHDN and CDR2 FVKESK. Deletions cut 3 bases from V and 0 bases from J, with 9 bases between. This CDR3 is CASSQSGLAKNIQYF. CDR3 DNA sequence: TGTGCCAGCAGCCAGTCTGGCCTAGCCAAAAACATTCAGTACTTC.

The chain couples TRBV29-1 to TRBJ2-3, with 8 positions matching TRBD1. This CDR3 is built from 15 residues. Germline values: CDR1 SQVTM, CDR2 ANQGSEA. With V trimmed by 1 base and J by 6 bases, 9 bases remained unmatched. The CDR3 DNA sequence: TGCAGCGTTGAAGGGCCCAGGGGGCTAGCGGATACGCAGTATTTT. Amino acids: CSVEGPRGLADTQYF.

This clone was counted once. This same CDR3 is encoded by further DNA sequences in the sample. V gene TRBV28 combines with J gene TRBJ2-1; D may correspond to TRBD1 or TRBD2 (6 bases each). The length of the CDR3 is 15 residues. The germline V gene has CDR1 MDHEN and CDR2 SYDVKM. Trimming removed 2 bases at V and 7 bases at J, with 15 bases between. As DNA, the CDR3 is TGTGCCAGCAGTTTAGGGGGGCAGGGTGGGAATGAGCAGTTCTTC. Protein sequence: CASSLGGQGGNEQFF.

This chain connects TRBV10-3 to TRBJ1-2, with 9 bases that match TRBD1. The CDR3 consists of 12 residues. CDR1 ENHRY and CDR2 SYGVKD come from the germline V gene. V shed 10 bases, J shed 6 bases, and the junction held 6 bases outside the gene matches. The CDR3 loop reads CATGTGSHGYTF. The CDR3 DNA follows: TGTGCCACCGGGACAGGGTCCCATGGCTACACCTTC.

V and J are TRBV7-2 and TRBJ2-1; a weak D match, TRBD2 (7 bases). V lost 7 bases and J lost 3, with 16 bases in between. Germline V gives CDR1 SGHTA, CDR2 FQGNSA. The CDR3 consists of 15 residues. CDR3 residues: CASNKMRGGYNEQFF. CDR3 nucleotide sequence: TGTGCCAGCAACAAAATGAGGGGGGGCTACAATGAGCAGTTCTTC.

V gene TRBV6-5 combines with J gene TRBJ2-1, with D perhaps TRBD1 (6 bases). The CDR3 contains 14 residues. Germline lookup yields CDR1 MNHEY and CDR2 SVGAGI. Trimming cost V 3 bases and J 9 bases, with 15 bases left between them. CDR3: CASSYFGGSSEQFF. CDR3 DNA: TGTGCCAGCAGTTATTTTGGGGGCTCAAGTGAGCAGTTCTTC.

The chain carries TRBV30 and TRBJ1-4; 10 bases map to TRBD1. CDR3 length: 15 amino acids. CDR1 and CDR2 from the germline V gene are GTSNPN and SVGIG (reference sequence). V lost 2 bases and J lost 7; bases outside the gene matches: 7. Here the CDR3 reads CAWSTQTGGGEKLFF. The CDR3 DNA follows: TGTGCCTGGAGTACCCAGACAGGGGGCGGTGAAAAACTGTTTTTT.

The chain joins TRBV18 to TRBJ1-2; D call uncertain. Germline V gene lookup returns CDR1 KGHSH and CDR2 LQKENI. This CDR3 comprises 14 residues. V lost 5 bases to trimming and J lost 7 bases, with 17 bases between them. CDR3 DNA sequence: TGTGCCAGCTCAAAAACGTCAGGTTTGGCTGGCTACACCTTC. It is translated as CASSKTSGLAGYTF.

The chain recombines TRBV28 with TRBJ2-7, with 7 bases fitting TRBD1. This CDR3 is built from 11 residues. Germline CDR1 reads MDHEN; CDR2 reads SYDVKM. The CDR3 reads CASGGFGEQYF. The CDR3 nucleotides are TGTGCGTCAGGGGGATTCGGCGAGCAGTACTTC.

V gene TRBV6-1 combines with J gene TRBJ1-5; D unclear. The V and J ends lost 10 bases and 5 bases respectively, with 9 bases between them. The CDR3 contains 11 residues. Germline assignment: CDR1 MNHNS and CDR2 SASEGT. CDR3 bases: TGTGCCACCACGGGTGATCAGCCCCAGCATTTT. Translation gives CATTGDQPQHF.